The rows below give T cell receptor beta chains drawn from one sample of a study of vaccination effects on CD4 cells after COVID-19. Their recognized antigens are unknown. The data were produced by immunoSEQ multiplex PCR, yet TCRdb's version contains in-frame clones alone and is incomplete. Among approximately 61,000 clones listed, 73% were seen once. Sequenced here: CD4+ T cells from PBMCs cultured with HCoV-229E spike peptides, sampled after COVID-19 vaccination. All receptors derive from a human donor who received a COVID-19 vaccine. The CDR3 runs from the conserved cysteine through the conserved F or W. Fields, in order: J gene, D gene, clone size, V gene, CDR3 protein, CDR3 DNA. A D gene is named only where the DNA matches it firmly. Size is stated for part of the rows, as once, few or many counts, or as a class when the clone is expanded.

TRBJ2-2,-,-,TRBV28,CASSWPGDTGELFF,TGTGCCAGCAGTTGGCCAGGTGACACCGGGGAGCTGTTTTTT
TRBJ1-1,-,-,TRBV7-8,CASSLVTVGIPTEAFF,TGTGCCAGCAGCTTAGTAACCGTTGGGATACCCACTGAAGCTTTCTTT
TRBJ2-2,TRBD2,-,TRBV5-1,CASSPGLATGELFF,TGCGCCAGCAGCCCGGGACTAGCTACCGGGGAGCTGTTTTTT
TRBJ1-2,-,-,TRBV5-5,CASSLGGASSTNYGYTF,TGTGCCAGCAGCCTTGGTGGGGCCTCCTCTACTAACTATGGCTACACCTTC
TRBJ1-5,-,-,TRBV24-1,CATSDSRAGLNQPQHF,TGTGCCACCAGTGATTCAAGAGCAGGGCTTAATCAGCCCCAGCATTTT
TRBJ2-3,-,-,TRBV27,CASSHIRSTDTQYF,TGTGCCAGCTCGCATATACGGAGCACAGATACGCAGTATTTT
TRBJ1-2,-,-,TRBV5-1,CASSTSEGPNYGYTF,TGCGCCAGCAGCACTTCGGAGGGTCCCAACTATGGCTACACCTTC
TRBJ2-2,TRBD2,-,TRBV6-2/TRBV6-3,CASSQLAGGPVGELFF,TGTGCCAGCAGCCAACTAGCGGGGGGGCCCGTCGGGGAGCTGTTTTTT
TRBJ2-6,TRBD2,-,TRBV3-1/TRBV3-2,CASSQTGGTGASGANVLTF,TGTGCCAGCAGCCAAACGGGGGGGACCGGGGCCTCTGGGGCCAACGTCCTGACTTTC
TRBJ2-5,TRBD1,-,TRBV11-2,CASSSDRGGQGRETKTQYF,TGTGCCAGCAGCTCAGACCGCGGTGGACAGGGGCGTGAGACGAAGACCCAGTACTTC
TRBJ2-2,-,-,TRBV5-5,CASGGITGELFF,TGTGCCAGCGGGGGGATCACCGGGGAGCTGTTTTTT
TRBJ2-2,-,-,TRBV19,CASSSPDRPNTGELFF,TGTGCCAGTAGTAGCCCGGACCGCCCGAACACCGGGGAGCTGTTTTTT
TRBJ2-5,-,once,TRBV7-9,CASSTDAGSGTQYF,TGTGCCAGCAGCACAGATGCGGGGTCCGGGACCCAGTACTTC
TRBJ1-1,-,few,TRBV19,CASRTRTSGAFF,TGTGCCAGTAGAACCAGGACATCGGGAGCTTTCTTT
TRBJ1-2,-,-,TRBV7-8,CASSRDSNYGYTF,TGTGCCAGCAGCCGGGACTCTAACTATGGCTACACCTTC
TRBJ1-5,-,-,TRBV2,CAGSGVGSGQPQHF,TGTGCCGGATCGGGGGTTGGGTCGGGTCAGCCCCAGCATTTT
TRBJ2-6,-,-,TRBV11-1,CASSLRGASGANVLTF,TGTGCCAGCAGCCTCAGGGGGGCCTCTGGGGCCAACGTCCTGACTTTC
TRBJ2-5,TRBD2,-,TRBV20-1,CSASKPRYTSGGLQETQYF,TGCAGTGCTAGTAAGCCCCGATATACTAGCGGGGGGCTACAAGAGACCCAGTACTTC
TRBJ1-2,-,-,TRBV5-8,CASSLPTSNYGYTF,TGTGCCAGCAGCTTGCCCACTTCTAACTATGGCTACACCTTC
TRBJ1-5,-,-,TRBV27,CASRSGYSNQPQHF,TGTGCCAGCAGATCCGGATATAGCAATCAGCCCCAGCATTTT
TRBJ1-5,-,-,TRBV27,CASSPYGRAGNQPQHF,TGTGCCAGCAGTCCTTATGGCCGAGCTGGCAATCAGCCCCAGCATTTT
TRBJ1-1,TRBD1,-,TRBV5-8,CASSLVGQGGTEAFF,TGTGCCAGCAGCTTGGTGGGACAGGGCGGCACTGAAGCTTTCTTT
TRBJ2-3,-,-,TRBV5-1,CASRGIDSSDTQYF,TGCGCCAGCAGGGGGATAGACAGTTCAGATACGCAGTATTTT
TRBJ1-6,-,-,TRBV30,CAWSWDSTPLENSPLHF,TGTGCCTGGAGTTGGGACTCAACCCCACTCGAGAATTCACCCCTCCACTTT
TRBJ1-4,-,-,TRBV4-1,CASSQVDGGRFLKLFF,TGCGCCAGCAGCCAAGTTGACGGGGGGCGCTTCTTAAAACTGTTTTTT
TRBJ2-1,TRBD1,-,TRBV6-5,CASDRGVEQFF,TGTGCCAGCGACAGGGGCGTTGAGCAGTTCTTC
TRBJ2-1,TRBD2,few,TRBV4-3,CASSQDYASGGLVNEQFF,TGCGCCAGCAGCCAAGATTACGCTAGCGGGGGTTTGGTGAATGAGCAGTTCTTC
TRBJ2-1,TRBD1,-,TRBV5-1,CASSLGASAGTGQEQFF,TGCGCCAGCAGCTTGGGTGCGTCGGCGGGGACAGGTCAAGAGCAGTTCTTC
TRBJ1-5,-,-,TRBV27,CASSLTPGWNQPQHF,TGTGCCAGCAGTTTAACTCCCGGGTGGAACCAGCCCCAGCATTTT
TRBJ1-5,TRBD1,few,TRBV19,CASRNRGGSNQPQHF,TGTGCCAGTAGGAACAGGGGAGGGAGCAATCAGCCCCAGCATTTT
TRBJ1-2,TRBD1,-,TRBV2,CASSRTGFPNYGYTF,TGTGCCAGCAGCCGGACAGGGTTTCCTAACTATGGCTACACCTTC
TRBJ1-4,-,-,TRBV4-1,CASSQALVGSLNEKLFF,TGCGCCAGCAGCCAAGCCCTGGTTGGCAGTCTTAATGAAAAACTGTTTTTT
TRBJ1-2,TRBD1,-,TRBV18,CASSPTTGNYGYTF,TGTGCCAGCTCACCCACGACAGGGAACTATGGCTACACCTTC
TRBJ1-2,-,-,TRBV2,CASGKFDVNYGYTF,TGTGCCAGCGGTAAATTCGACGTTAACTATGGCTACACCTTC
TRBJ2-1,-,-,TRBV7-9,CASSLPTPPTGEFF,TGTGCCAGCAGCTTACCAACTCCCCCGACAGGAGAGTTCTTC
TRBJ1-3,TRBD1,-,TRBV5-1,CASRLQGAAGNTIYF,TGCGCCAGCAGGCTACAGGGGGCGGCTGGAAACACCATATATTTT
TRBJ1-5,-,-,TRBV19,CASRMGTNQPQHF,TGTGCCAGTAGGATGGGAACCAATCAGCCCCAGCATTTT
TRBJ2-3,-,-,TRBV10-1,CASSETSDTSDTQYF,TGCGCCAGCAGTGAGACCTCGGACACCTCAGATACGCAGTATTTT
TRBJ2-5,-,-,TRBV2,CASSDSSIVETQYF,TGTGCCAGCAGTGATAGCAGCATAGTGGAGACCCAGTACTTC
TRBJ2-1,-,few,TRBV5-8,CASPDLFPYNEQFF,TGTGCCAGCCCCGACCTTTTTCCCTACAATGAGCAGTTCTTC
TRBJ2-5,TRBD2,-,TRBV6-5,CASKRTSFQETQYF,TGTGCCAGCAAGAGGACTAGCTTTCAAGAGACCCAGTACTTC
TRBJ1-2,-,-,TRBV10-2,CASRGEPRGYTF,TGCGCCAGCAGAGGGGAACCAAGGGGCTACACCTTC
TRBJ1-3,TRBD1,once,TRBV28,CASSHGQGAPPIYF,TGTGCCAGCAGTCACGGACAGGGGGCACCGCCGATATATTTT
TRBJ1-2,-,-,TRBV25-1,CASSDSYRSEGYTF,TGTGCCAGCAGTGATTCGTACAGGTCGGAAGGCTACACCTTC
TRBJ1-5,-,-,TRBV18,CASSDSNQPQHF,TGTGCCAGCTCAGACAGCAATCAGCCCCAGCATTTT
TRBJ2-2,-,-,TRBV19,CASSIGVGTLSPSDTGELFF,TGTGCCAGTAGTATAGGGGTCGGGACACTATCCCCTTCGGACACCGGGGAGCTGTTTTTT
TRBJ2-5,-,once,TRBV4-2,CASSQSKKETQYF,TGTGCCAGCAGCCAATCTAAAAAAGAGACCCAGTACTTC
TRBJ1-2,-,-,TRBV28,CASSLRGRGYTF,TGTGCCAGCAGTCTTAGGGGCCGGGGCTACACCTTC
TRBJ2-6,TRBD1,-,TRBV27,CASSTRDRAGANVLTF,TGTGCCAGCAGTACCCGGGACAGGGCTGGGGCCAACGTCCTGACTTTC
TRBJ1-2,-,-,TRBV18,CASSPSIDNYGYTF,TGTGCCAGCTCACCATCGATAGACAACTATGGCTACACCTTC
TRBJ2-2,-,once,TRBV12-5,CASGLVRTANTGELFF,TGTGCTAGTGGTTTGGTACGCACAGCGAACACCGGGGAGCTGTTTTTT
TRBJ1-2,-,-,TRBV5-8,CASSLRLRPNYGYTF,TGTGCCAGCAGCTTACGCCTGAGGCCAAACTATGGCTACACCTTC
TRBJ2-3,-,once,TRBV5-1,CASSTSVGADTQYF,TGCGCCAGCAGCACCTCGGTCGGGGCAGATACGCAGTATTTT
TRBJ2-3,-,-,TRBV2,CASIQFDTQYF,TGTGCCAGTATTCAGTTTGATACGCAGTATTTT